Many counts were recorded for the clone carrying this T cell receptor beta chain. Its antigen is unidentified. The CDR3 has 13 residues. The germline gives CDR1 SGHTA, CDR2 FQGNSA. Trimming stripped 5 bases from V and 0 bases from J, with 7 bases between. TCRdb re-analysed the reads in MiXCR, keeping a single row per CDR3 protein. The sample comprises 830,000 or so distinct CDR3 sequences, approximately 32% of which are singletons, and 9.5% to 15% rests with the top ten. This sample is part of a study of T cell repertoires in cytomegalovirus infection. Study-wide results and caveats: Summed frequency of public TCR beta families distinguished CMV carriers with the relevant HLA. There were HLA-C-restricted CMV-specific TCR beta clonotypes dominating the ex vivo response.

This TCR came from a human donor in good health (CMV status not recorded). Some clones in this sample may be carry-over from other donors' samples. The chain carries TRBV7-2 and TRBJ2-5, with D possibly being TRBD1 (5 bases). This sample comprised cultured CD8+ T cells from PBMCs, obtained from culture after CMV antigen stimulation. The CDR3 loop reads CASSPDNQETQYF. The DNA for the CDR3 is TGTGCCAGCAGCCCGGACAACCAAGAGACCCAGTACTTC. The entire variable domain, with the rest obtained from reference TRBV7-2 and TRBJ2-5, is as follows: GAGVSQSPSNKVTEKGKDVELRCDPISGHTALYWYRQSLGQGLEFLIYFQGNSAPDKSGLPSDRFSAERTGGSVSTLTIQRTQQEDSAVYLCASSPDNQETQYFGPGTRLLVL.